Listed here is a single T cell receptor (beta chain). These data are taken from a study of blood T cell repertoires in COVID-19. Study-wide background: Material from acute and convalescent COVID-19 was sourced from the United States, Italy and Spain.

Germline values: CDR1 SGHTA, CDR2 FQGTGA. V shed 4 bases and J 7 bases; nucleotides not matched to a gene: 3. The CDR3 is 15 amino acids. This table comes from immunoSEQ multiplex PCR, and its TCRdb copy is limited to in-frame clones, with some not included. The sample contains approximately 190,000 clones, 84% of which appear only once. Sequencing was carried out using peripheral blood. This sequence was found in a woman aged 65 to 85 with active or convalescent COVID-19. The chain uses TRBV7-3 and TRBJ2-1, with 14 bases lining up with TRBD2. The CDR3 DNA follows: TGTGCCAGCAGCTCGGGACTAGCGGGAGTTAATGAGCAGTTCTTC. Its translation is CASSSGLAGVNEQFF. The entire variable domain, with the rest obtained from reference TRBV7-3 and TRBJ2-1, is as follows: GAGVSQTPSNKVTEKGKYVELRCDPISGHTALYWYRQSLGQGPEFLIYFQGTGAADDSGLPNDRFFAVRPEGSVSTLKIQRTERGDSAVYLCASSSGLAGVNEQFFGPGTRLTVL.